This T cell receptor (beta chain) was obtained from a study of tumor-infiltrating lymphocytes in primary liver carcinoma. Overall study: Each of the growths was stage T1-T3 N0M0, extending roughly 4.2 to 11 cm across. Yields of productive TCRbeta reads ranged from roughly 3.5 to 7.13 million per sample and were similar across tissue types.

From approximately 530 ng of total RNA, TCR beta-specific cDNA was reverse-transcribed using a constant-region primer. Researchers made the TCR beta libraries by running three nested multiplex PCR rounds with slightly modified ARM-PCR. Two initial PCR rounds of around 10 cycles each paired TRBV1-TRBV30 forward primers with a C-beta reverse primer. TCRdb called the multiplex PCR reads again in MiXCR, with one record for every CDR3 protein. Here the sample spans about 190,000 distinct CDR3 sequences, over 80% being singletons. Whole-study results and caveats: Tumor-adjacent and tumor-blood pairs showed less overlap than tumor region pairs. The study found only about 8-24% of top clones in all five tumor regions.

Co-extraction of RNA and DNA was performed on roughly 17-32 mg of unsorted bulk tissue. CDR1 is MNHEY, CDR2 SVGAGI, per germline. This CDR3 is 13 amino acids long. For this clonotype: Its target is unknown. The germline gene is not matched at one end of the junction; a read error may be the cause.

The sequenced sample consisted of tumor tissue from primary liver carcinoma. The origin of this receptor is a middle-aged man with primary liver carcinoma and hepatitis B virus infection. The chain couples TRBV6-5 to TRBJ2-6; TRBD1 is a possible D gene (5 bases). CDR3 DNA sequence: TGTGCCAGCAATTACTTGACAGTCAACGTCCTGACTTTC. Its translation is CASNYLTVNVLTF.